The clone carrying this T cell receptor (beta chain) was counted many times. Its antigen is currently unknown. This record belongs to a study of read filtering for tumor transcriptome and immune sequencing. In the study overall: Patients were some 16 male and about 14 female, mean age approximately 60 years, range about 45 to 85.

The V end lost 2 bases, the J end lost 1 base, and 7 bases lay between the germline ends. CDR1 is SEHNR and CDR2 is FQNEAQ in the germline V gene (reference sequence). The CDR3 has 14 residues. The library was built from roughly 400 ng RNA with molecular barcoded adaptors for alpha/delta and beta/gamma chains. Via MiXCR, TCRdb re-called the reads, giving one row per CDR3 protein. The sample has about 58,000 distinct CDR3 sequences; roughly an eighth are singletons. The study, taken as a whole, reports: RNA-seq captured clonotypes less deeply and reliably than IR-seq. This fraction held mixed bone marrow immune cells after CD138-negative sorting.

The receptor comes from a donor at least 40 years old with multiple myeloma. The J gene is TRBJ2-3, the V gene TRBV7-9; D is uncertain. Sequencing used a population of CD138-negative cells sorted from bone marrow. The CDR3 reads CASSLSAGTDTQYF. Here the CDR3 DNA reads TGTGCCAGCAGCTTATCGGCAGGCACAGATACGCAGTATTTT.